Listed here is a single T cell receptor (beta chain). Its cognate antigen is unknown. The sample is drawn from a study of shared clonotypes between healthy human individuals. Overall study: CD4 naive and memory got three plates each, CD8 naive two, CD8 memory one.

This CDR3 contains 12 residues. V lost 2 bases to trimming and J lost 10 bases, with 12 bases between them. CDR1 is MDHEN, CDR2 SYDVKM, per germline. Each subset's genomic DNA was split evenly across several immunoSEQ plates. TCRdb's table, derived via immunoSEQ multiplex PCR, lists solely in-frame clones and lacks some. The table has millions of clones, approximately 94% seen once; the top ten hold roughly 1%. Findings and caveats of the study: It was the few donors that limited the genetic and exposure-history diversity represented.

Naive CD8 cells were CD45RO-negative, positively selected for CCR7, excluding terminally differentiated effector memory CD45RA+ cells. The material sequenced was naive CD8+ T cells sorted from blood. The receptor was derived from a man between 18 and 35 years old in good health. The genes are TRBV28 and TRBJ2-7, with D perhaps being TRBD1 or TRBD2 (7 bases each). As DNA, the CDR3 is TGTGCCAGCAGTTTACGGGGGGACAGACAGTACTTC. Protein product: CASSLRGDRQYF.